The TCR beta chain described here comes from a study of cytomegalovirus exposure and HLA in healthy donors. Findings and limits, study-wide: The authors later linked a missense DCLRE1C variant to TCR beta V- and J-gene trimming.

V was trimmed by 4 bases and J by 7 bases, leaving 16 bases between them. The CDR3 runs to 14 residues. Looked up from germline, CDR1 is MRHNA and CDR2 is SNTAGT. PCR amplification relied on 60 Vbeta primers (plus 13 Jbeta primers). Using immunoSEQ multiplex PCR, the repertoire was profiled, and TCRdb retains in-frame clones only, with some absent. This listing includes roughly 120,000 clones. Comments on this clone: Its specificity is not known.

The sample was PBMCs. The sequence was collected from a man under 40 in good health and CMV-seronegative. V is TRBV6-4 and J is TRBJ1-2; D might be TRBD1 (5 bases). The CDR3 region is CASSVRVPDGGYTF. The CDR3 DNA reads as TGTGCCAGCAGTGTCAGGGTACCGGACGGTGGCTACACCTTC.